This TCR beta chain was documented in a study of beta chain features in type 1 diabetes. For the study at large: Sorted cells, approximately 110 million in number, were examined across all samples.

Comment on this clone: What it binds is unknown.

This CDR3 has 13 amino acids. The V and J ends lost 5 bases and 0 bases respectively, with 7 bases between them. Germline CDR1 SGHTA, CDR2 FQGNSA. Sequenced material consisted of expressed TCRB transcripts (all of the isolated RNA was reverse transcribed). Profiling relied on immunoSEQ multiplex PCR, and the TCRdb table lists in-frame clones only, not all of them. The table shows about 150,000 clones, with under 13% occurring only once. Broader study findings: TCRB CDR3 length was moderately but significantly reduced in all four CD4+ subsets of Type 1 diabetes patients.

The V call is TRBV7-2, the J call TRBJ1-1, with unresolved D. The source material was central memory CD4+ T cells from blood. The TCR sequence derives from a man aged 30 to 39 with type 1 diabetes. The CDR3 bases are TGTGCCAGCAGCGACTCAGTGAACACTGAAGCTTTCTTT. It codes for CASSDSVNTEAFF.